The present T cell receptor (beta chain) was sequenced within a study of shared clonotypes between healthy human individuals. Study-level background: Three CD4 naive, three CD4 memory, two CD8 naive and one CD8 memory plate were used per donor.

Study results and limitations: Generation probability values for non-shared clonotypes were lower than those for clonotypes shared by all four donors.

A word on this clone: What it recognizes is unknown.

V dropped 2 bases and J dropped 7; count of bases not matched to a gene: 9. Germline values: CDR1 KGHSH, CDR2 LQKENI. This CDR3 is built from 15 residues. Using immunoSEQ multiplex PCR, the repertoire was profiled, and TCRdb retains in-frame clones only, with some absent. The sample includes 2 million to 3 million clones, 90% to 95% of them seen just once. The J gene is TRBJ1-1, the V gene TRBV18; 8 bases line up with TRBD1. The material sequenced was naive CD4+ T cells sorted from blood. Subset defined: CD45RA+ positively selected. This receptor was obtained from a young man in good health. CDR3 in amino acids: CASSPYAGGMVEAFF. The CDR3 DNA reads TGTGCCAGCTCACCATATGCAGGGGGCATGGTTGAAGCTTTCTTT. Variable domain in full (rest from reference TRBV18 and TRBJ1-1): NAGVMQNPRHLVRRRGQEARLRCSPMKGHSHVYWYRQLPEEGLKFMVYLQKENIIDESGMPKERFSAEFPKEGPSILRIQQVVRGDSAAYFCASSPYAGGMVEAFFGQGTRLTVV.